This T cell receptor (beta chain) appears in the sequencing data of a study of long-term antiretroviral therapy in people with HIV. About the research overall: Initial samples were collected about a decade before the 2015 immediate-ART recommendation.

Points on this clone: Its cognate antigen is unknown.

General study results and limits: Diversity measured after ART increased yet remained under transplant donor controls.

It was version v3.0 of the immunoSEQ assay that was run at survey level. Here immunoSEQ multiplex PCR was the method, and the copy in TCRdb shows in-frame clones only, minus some. The sample has about 25,000 clones; just over 85% are singletons. This TCR came from a man aged 50-59 years with HIV. The sample consisted of unsorted PBMCs, taken 1.2 years after starting antiretroviral therapy.

This CDR3 reads CASSLRTGENTEAFF. The CDR3 region has the DNA TGTGCCAGCAGCCTACGAACAGGGGAGAACACTGAAGCTTTCTTT. The genes are TRBV7-9 and TRBJ1-1; 7 bases are a match to TRBD1. Germline V CDR1 and CDR2: SEHNR, FQNEAQ (reference sequence). With 5 bases clipped from V and 1 base from J, the junction kept 7 bases outside the gene matches. The CDR3 length is 15 residues.